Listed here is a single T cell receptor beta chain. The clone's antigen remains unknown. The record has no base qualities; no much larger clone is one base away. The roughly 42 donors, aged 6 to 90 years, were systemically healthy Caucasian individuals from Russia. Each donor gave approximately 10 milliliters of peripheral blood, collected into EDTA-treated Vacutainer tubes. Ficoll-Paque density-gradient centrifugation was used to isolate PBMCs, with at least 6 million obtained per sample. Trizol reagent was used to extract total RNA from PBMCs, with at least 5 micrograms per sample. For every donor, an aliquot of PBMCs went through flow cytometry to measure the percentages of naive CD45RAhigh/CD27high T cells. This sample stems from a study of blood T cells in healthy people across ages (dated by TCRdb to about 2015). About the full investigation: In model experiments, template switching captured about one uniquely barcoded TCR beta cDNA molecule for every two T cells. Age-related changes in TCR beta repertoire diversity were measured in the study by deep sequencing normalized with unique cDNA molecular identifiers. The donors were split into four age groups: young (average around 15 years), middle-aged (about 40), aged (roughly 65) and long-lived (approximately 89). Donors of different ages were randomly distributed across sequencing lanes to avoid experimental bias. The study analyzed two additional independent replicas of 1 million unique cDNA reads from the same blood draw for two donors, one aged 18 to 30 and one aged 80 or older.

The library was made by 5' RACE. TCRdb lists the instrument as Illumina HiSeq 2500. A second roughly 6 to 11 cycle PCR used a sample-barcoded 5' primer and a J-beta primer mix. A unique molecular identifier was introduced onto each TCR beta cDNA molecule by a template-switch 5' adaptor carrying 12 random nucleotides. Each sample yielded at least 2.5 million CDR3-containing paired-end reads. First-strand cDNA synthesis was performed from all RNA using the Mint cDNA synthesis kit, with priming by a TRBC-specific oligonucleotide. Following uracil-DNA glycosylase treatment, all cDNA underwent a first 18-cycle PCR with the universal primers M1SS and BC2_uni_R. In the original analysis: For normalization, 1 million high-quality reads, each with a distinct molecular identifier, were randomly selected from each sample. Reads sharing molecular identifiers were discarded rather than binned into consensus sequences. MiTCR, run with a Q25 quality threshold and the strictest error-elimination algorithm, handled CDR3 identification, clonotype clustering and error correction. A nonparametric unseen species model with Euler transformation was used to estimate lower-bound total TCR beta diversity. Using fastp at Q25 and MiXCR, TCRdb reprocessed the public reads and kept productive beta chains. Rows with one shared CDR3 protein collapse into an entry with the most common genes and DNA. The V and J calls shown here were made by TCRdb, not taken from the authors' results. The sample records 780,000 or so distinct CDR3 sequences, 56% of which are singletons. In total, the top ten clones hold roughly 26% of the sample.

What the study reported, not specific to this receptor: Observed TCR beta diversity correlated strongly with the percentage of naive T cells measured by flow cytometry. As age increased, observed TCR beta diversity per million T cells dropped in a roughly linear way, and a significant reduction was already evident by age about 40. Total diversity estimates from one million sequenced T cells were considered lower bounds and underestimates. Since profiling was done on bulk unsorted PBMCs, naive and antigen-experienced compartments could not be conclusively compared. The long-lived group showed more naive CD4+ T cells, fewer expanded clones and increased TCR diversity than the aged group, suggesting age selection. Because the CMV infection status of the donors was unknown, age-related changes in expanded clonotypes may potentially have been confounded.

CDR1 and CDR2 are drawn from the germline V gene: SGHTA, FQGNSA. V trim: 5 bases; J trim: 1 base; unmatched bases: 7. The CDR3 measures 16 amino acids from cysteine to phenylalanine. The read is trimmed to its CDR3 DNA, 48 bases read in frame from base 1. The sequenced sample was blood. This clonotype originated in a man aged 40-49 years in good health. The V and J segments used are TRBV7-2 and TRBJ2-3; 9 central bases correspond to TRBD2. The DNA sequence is TGTGCCAGCAGCCCGCCGGTAGCGGGAGGCACAGATACGCAGTATTTT. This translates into CASSPPVAGGTDTQYF.